Below, 26 T cell receptor beta chains from the same sample are listed, as sequenced in a study of OX40 agonist ivuxolimab in advanced cancers. Some clones are missing from TCRdb's copy, which holds only in-frame ones; the method was immunoSEQ multiplex PCR. This table has tens of thousands of clones, 85% to 90% appearing once. This sample comprised CD4+ or CD8+ T cells sorted from blood, obtained in a trial of the OX40 agonist ivuxolimab. The source is an adult with an advanced solid tumor such as melanoma, head and neck, liver or kidney cancer.

This rearrangement joins TRBV25-1 to TRBJ1-2; no definite D call. Germline V CDR1 and CDR2: MGHDK, SYGVNS. This CDR3 contains 13 residues. The V end lost 6 bases, the J end lost 4 bases, and 12 bases lay between the germline ends. The CDR3 protein is CASSDGFGYGYTF. The CDR3 nucleotides read TGTGCCAGCAGCGATGGATTCGGCTATGGCTACACCTTC.

As regards this clone: At one end, the junction sequence differs from germline, possibly due to a read error. The gene calls are TRBV6-5 and TRBJ1-4; possibly TRBD1 for D (6 bases). Germline CDR1 is MNHEY and CDR2 is SVGAGI. CDR3 length equals 15 residues. The chain's CDR3 is CASSYTSGEYEELFF. For the CDR3, the DNA is TGTGCCAGCAGTTACACGTCAGGGGAGTATGAAGAACTGTTTTTT.

V and J are TRBV5-1 and TRBJ2-2; 7 bases map to TRBD2. The CDR3 has 14 amino acids. The V segment lost 1 base and the J segment 4 bases; nucleotides outside the gene matches: 1. Germline CDR1 SGHRS, CDR2 YFSETQ. The CDR3 region is CASSLPGGTGELFF. The CDR3 DNA is TGCGCCAGCAGCTTGCCGGGGGGCACCGGGGAGCTGTTTTTT.

In its sample, this clone was seen once. V usage is TRBV5-1 and J usage is TRBJ1-1, with D perhaps TRBD1 (5 bases). Germline loops: CDR1 SGHRS, CDR2 YFSETQ. V dropped 3 bases and J dropped 4 bases, with 13 bases sitting between them. This CDR3 has 14 amino acids. The CDR3 region has the DNA TGCGCCAGCAGCTCGGGACCTCGGGGCACTGAAGCTTTCTTT. This encodes CASSSGPRGTEAFF.

This clone is a singleton in its sample. The chain is built from TRBV18 and TRBJ1-4; D not resolved. Germline values: CDR1 KGHSH, CDR2 LQKENI. The CDR3 loop spans 16 amino acids. V was trimmed by 1 base and J by 8 bases, leaving 17 bases between them. CDR3 amino acids: CASSPRVVREGEKLFF. The CDR3 DNA is TGTGCCAGCTCACCACGTGTAGTCAGAGAAGGGGAAAAACTGTTTTTT.

J is TRBJ1-2 and V is TRBV4-2, with D possibly being TRBD1 (5 bases). The CDR3 spans 15 residues. From germline, CDR1 is LGHNA and CDR2 YNFKEQ. The V end was cut by 0 bases, the J end by 4 bases, with 12 bases between. As DNA, the CDR3 is TGTGCCAGCAGCCAAGATCTTGGGGCTGTCTATGGCTACACCTTC. Translation: CASSQDLGAVYGYTF.

This chain uses TRBV11-3 with TRBJ2-2; a possible D gene is TRBD1 (6 bases). The V and J ends lost 0 bases and 1 base respectively, with 6 bases between them. The CDR3 loop spans 15 amino acids. The V gene's germline CDR1 is SGHNT and CDR2 YENEEA. The CDR3 nucleotides are TGTGCCAGCAGCTTAGAAGGGGGGAACACCGGGGAGCTGTTTTTT. Its translation is CASSLEGGNTGELFF.

In its sample, this clone was seen once. V is TRBV7-2 and J is TRBJ2-5, with D perhaps matching TRBD1 or TRBD2 (6 bases each). CDR3 size: 15 residues. Per the germline V gene, CDR1 is SGHTA and CDR2 is FQGNSA. Deletions cut 6 bases from V and 2 bases from J, with 16 bases between. The CDR3 DNA reads TGTGCCAGCAGGGTCGGGGGCAGCCCACAAGAGACCCAGTACTTC. Amino acids: CASRVGGSPQETQYF.

The V gene is TRBV2, the J gene TRBJ2-2; a weak D match, TRBD2 (6 bases). The CDR3 is made up of 14 amino acids. V lost 7 bases, J lost 1 base, and 10 bases lay in between. Germline V gene lookup returns CDR1 SNHLY and CDR2 FYNNEI. The CDR3 nucleotides read TGTGCCAGCATACTAGCACAGAACACCGGGGAGCTGTTTTTT. Its translation: CASILAQNTGELFF. The entire variable domain, with the rest obtained from reference TRBV2 and TRBJ2-2, is as follows: EPEVTQTPSHQVTQMGQEVILRCVPISNHLYFYWYRQILGQKVEFLVSFYNNEISEKSEIFDDQFSVERPDGSNFTLKIRSTKLEDSAMYFCASILAQNTGELFFGEGSRLTVL.

The V call is TRBV28, the J call TRBJ1-5, with D perhaps TRBD1 (5 bases). This CDR3 spans 13 amino acids. Trimming stripped 6 bases from V and 6 bases from J, with 12 bases between. The germline CDR1 and CDR2 sequences are MDHEN and SYDVKM. CDR3 DNA sequence: TGTGCCAGCAGGAGTAGGGGAGGTCAGCCCCAGCATTTT. It is translated as CASRSRGGQPQHF.

The genes are TRBV27 and TRBJ2-3; tentative D call: TRBD2 (5 bases). There are 14 residues in the CDR3. Germline V CDR1 and CDR2: MNHEY, SMNVEV (reference sequence). The V and J ends lost 5 bases and 3 bases respectively, with 12 bases between them. CDR3 amino acids: CASSPNRLTDTQYF. In DNA form, the CDR3 reads TGTGCCAGCAGTCCAAATAGACTAACAGATACGCAGTATTTT.

This clone was detected only a few times. This chain uses TRBV14 with TRBJ1-2, with D hard to call. The germline V gene encodes CDR1 SGHDN and CDR2 FVKESK. There are 12 residues in the CDR3. Trimming left V 4 bases short and J 4 bases short, with 7 bases between. The CDR3 sequence is CASSRDLYGYTF. In nucleotides, the CDR3 is TGTGCCAGCAGCCGGGATCTCTATGGCTACACCTTC. Filled out from reference TRBV14 and TRBJ1-2, the complete variable domain reads EAGVTQFPSHSVIEKGQTVTLRCDPISGHDNLYWYRRVMGKEIKFLLHFVKESKQDESGMPNNRFLAERTGGTYSTLKVQPAELEDSGVYFCASSRDLYGYTFGSGTRLTVV.

The chain recombines TRBV29-1 with TRBJ2-7; TRBD2 matches 9 bases. The V gene's germline CDR1 is SQVTM and CDR2 ANQGSEA. The CDR3 covers 13 residues. V lost 3 bases, J lost 3 bases, and 3 bases stayed unmatched. The CDR3 DNA reads TGCAGCGTTGATCTTAGCGGGAGCTACGAGCAGTACTTC. Protein: CSVDLSGSYEQYF.

J is TRBJ2-5 and V is TRBV27, with D hard to call. The V end lost 5 bases, the J end lost 5 bases, and 9 bases lay between the germline ends. The CDR3 has 12 amino acids. Germline assignment: CDR1 MNHEY and CDR2 SMNVEV (reference sequence). CDR3 amino acids: CASSEGRETQYF. Written as DNA, the CDR3 is TGTGCCAGCAGTGAAGGGCGGGAGACCCAGTACTTC.

J is TRBJ2-3 and V is TRBV19; D not resolved. Trimming left V 3 bases short and J 4 bases short, with 11 bases between. The germline V gene has CDR1 LNHDA and CDR2 SQIVND (reference sequence). The CDR3 consists of 14 residues. The CDR3, as DNA: TGTGCCAGTAGTATCCGGCGAGCCCCAGATACGCAGTATTTT. Translating gives CASSIRRAPDTQYF.

CDR3 residues: CASSPQSNGGEAFF. In DNA, the CDR3 is TGTGCCAGCAGCCCCCAATCCAATGGGGGTGAAGCTTTCTTT. The chain employs TRBV4-2 and TRBJ1-1, with D tentatively TRBD1 (5 bases). The length of the CDR3 is 14 residues. V dropped 4 bases and J dropped 7 bases, with 16 bases sitting between them. The V gene's germline CDR1 is LGHNA and CDR2 YNFKEQ.

The rearrangement links TRBV14 to TRBJ1-2, with 8 positions matching TRBD1. V lost 4 bases to trimming and J lost 0 bases; unmatched junction nucleotides: 7. Germline CDR1 SGHDN, CDR2 FVKESK. The CDR3 loop spans 16 amino acids. The CDR3, as DNA: TGTGCCAGCAGCCCACTCGGACAGGGCCCTAACTATGGCTACACCTTC. Its translation is CASSPLGQGPNYGYTF.

This clone was counted once. The chain employs TRBV2 and TRBJ2-1, with D perhaps matching TRBD2 (7 bases). The germline V gene has CDR1 SNHLY and CDR2 FYNNEI. Deletions cut 8 bases from V and 8 bases from J, with 19 bases between. The CDR3 spans 14 residues. The CDR3: CASGGREPRDEQFF. The CDR3 DNA is TGTGCCAGCGGGGGGCGGGAGCCACGGGATGAGCAGTTCTTC.

For this clone: This sample also contains other DNA sequences that code for the same CDR3. V is TRBV19 and J is TRBJ1-1, with 9 bases that match TRBD1. J lost 5 bases, V lost 5 bases, and 6 bases had no gene match. Germline assignment: CDR1 LNHDA and CDR2 SQIVND (reference sequence). This CDR3 comprises 14 residues. DNA for the CDR3: TGTGCCAGTAGTCGGACAGGGGAGGGGACTGAAGCTTTCTTT. Translating gives CASSRTGEGTEAFF.

This clone was recorded only once. The CDR3 reads CSSGGLQGSTEAFF. DNA of the CDR3: TGCAGCTCGGGCGGTCTACAGGGAAGCACTGAAGCTTTCTTT. The V and J genes are TRBV29-1 and TRBJ1-1, with a tentative D call TRBD1 (6 bases). The ends were cut back, 8 bases at V and 4 bases at J, with 20 bases in the middle. Per germline, CDR1 SQVTM and CDR2 ANQGSEA. This CDR3 has 14 residues.

This chain links TRBV28 with TRBJ2-5, with TRBD1 as a possible D gene (6 bases). Germline V lookup: CDR1 MDHEN, CDR2 SYDVKM. V lost 2 bases, J lost 2 bases, and 9 bases lay in between. The CDR3 runs 14 residues. CDR3 residues: CASSLMGQQETQYF. The CDR3 DNA follows: TGTGCCAGCAGTTTAATGGGACAACAAGAGACCCAGTACTTC. Supplemented by reference TRBV28 and TRBJ2-5, the full variable domain reads DVKVTQSSRYLVKRTGEKVFLECVQDMDHENMFWYRQDPGLGLRLIYFSYDVKMKEKGDIPEGYSVSREKKERFSLILESASTNQTSMYLCASSLMGQQETQYFGPGTRLLVL.

The chain carries TRBV10-2 and TRBJ2-2, with a tentative D call TRBD2 (6 bases). Between the trimmed V and J ends, which lost 10 bases and 1 base, there was a span of 16 bases. Germline-derived CDR1 and CDR2 are WSHSY and SAAADI. The CDR3 has 15 amino acids. The CDR3 here is CATSTGELNTGELFF. The CDR3 DNA sequence: TGCGCCACCTCGACGGGGGAATTGAACACCGGGGAGCTGTTTTTT.

J is TRBJ2-1 and V is TRBV7-8; 9 bases line up with TRBD2. Germline values: CDR1 SGHVS, CDR2 FQNEAQ. With V trimmed by 4 bases and J by 3 bases, 7 bases remained unmatched. The CDR3 has 16 amino acids. For the CDR3, the DNA is TGTGCCAGCAGCTGGAACCGACTAGCGGTCTACAATGAGCAGTTCTTC. This codes for CASSWNRLAVYNEQFF. The whole variable domain, remainder taken from reference TRBV7-8 and TRBJ2-1, is GAGVSQSPRYKVAKRGQDVALRCDPISGHVSLFWYQQALGQGPEFLTYFQNEAQLDKSGLPSDRFFAERPEGSVSTLKIQRTQQEDSAVYLCASSWNRLAVYNEQFFGPGTRLTVL.

The chain uses TRBV7-9 and TRBJ1-2; 12 positions match TRBD1. Germline lookup yields CDR1 SEHNR and CDR2 FQNEAQ (reference sequence). V lost 10 bases and J lost 2; bases outside the gene matches: 8. The CDR3 consists of 15 residues. CDR3: CAIGTGGLGNYGYTF. Written as DNA, the CDR3 is TGTGCCATAGGGACAGGGGGCTTAGGGAACTATGGCTACACCTTC.

J is TRBJ2-7 and V is TRBV6-6; D is perhaps TRBD2 (5 bases). The CDR3 runs 12 residues. The germline CDR1 and CDR2 sequences are MNHNY and SVGAGI (reference sequence). V lost 7 bases, J lost 6 bases, and 13 bases lay in between. CDR3 nucleotides: TGTGCCAGCAACTACGGGGAAGGCGAGCAGTACTTC. Protein sequence: CASNYGEGEQYF.

The rearrangement joins TRBV5-8 to TRBJ1-5; D ambiguous. V lost 0 bases and J 2 bases, leaving 9 bases between the germline ends. The CDR3 spans 15 residues. CDR1 is SGHTS, CDR2 YDEGEE, per germline. In nucleotides, the CDR3 is TGTGCCAGCAGCTTGGTAGGGAATGGCAATCAGCCCCAGCATTTT. Its protein product is CASSLVGNGNQPQHF.